The present TCR beta chain was sequenced within a study of blood T cell repertoires in COVID-19. Study-wide background: COVID-19 samples collected from the United States, Italy and Spain covered acute and convalescent phases. Sources were T cells, B-cell-depleted T cells, or PBMCs; the material itself was cDNA or gDNA.

TCRdb's copy holds only in-frame clones and misses some; the assay was immunoSEQ multiplex PCR. Of 100,000 or so clones in the sample, about nine tenths are singletons; the top ten hold less than 5%. CDR3 length equals 18 residues. The ends lost 1 base at V and 1 base at J; junction bases unmatched: 10. Germline V gene lookup returns CDR1 SEHNR and CDR2 FQNEAQ (reference sequence). The sequencing sample was made of peripheral blood. The TCR comes from a woman between 50 and 59 years old in a cohort sampled during active COVID-19. The rearrangement uses TRBV7-9 and TRBJ2-5; 9 bases agree with TRBD2. As DNA, the CDR3 is TGTGCCAGCAGCTTAGAAGCGACTAGCGGAAATACCCAAGAGACCCAGTACTTC. It is translated as CASSLEATSGNTQETQYF.